This record looks at one TCR beta chain sequence and its context. The antigen remains undetermined. TCRdb keeps only in-frame clones here, not all; method: immunoSEQ multiplex PCR. Here the sample spans 2 million to 2.5 million clones, approximately 96% being singletons. These data originate in a study of shared clonotypes between healthy human individuals. Study outcomes and limitations: The study's rarefaction showed incomplete sorted-subset sequencing despite large depth.

This CDR3 region has 16 residues. J is TRBJ2-7 and V is TRBV1; the listed D gene, TRBD2, was not tested against the DNA. TRBV1 is labeled a pseudogene. The receptor comes from a man between 18 and 29 years old in good health. Sequencing input: naive CD4+ T cells sorted from blood. Subset meaning: CD45RA+ positively selected. The DNA of the CDR3 is TGCACCAGCGGACCGGGACTAGCGGTCCGCTCCTACGAGCAGTACTTC. This translates into CTSGPGLAVRSYEQYF.